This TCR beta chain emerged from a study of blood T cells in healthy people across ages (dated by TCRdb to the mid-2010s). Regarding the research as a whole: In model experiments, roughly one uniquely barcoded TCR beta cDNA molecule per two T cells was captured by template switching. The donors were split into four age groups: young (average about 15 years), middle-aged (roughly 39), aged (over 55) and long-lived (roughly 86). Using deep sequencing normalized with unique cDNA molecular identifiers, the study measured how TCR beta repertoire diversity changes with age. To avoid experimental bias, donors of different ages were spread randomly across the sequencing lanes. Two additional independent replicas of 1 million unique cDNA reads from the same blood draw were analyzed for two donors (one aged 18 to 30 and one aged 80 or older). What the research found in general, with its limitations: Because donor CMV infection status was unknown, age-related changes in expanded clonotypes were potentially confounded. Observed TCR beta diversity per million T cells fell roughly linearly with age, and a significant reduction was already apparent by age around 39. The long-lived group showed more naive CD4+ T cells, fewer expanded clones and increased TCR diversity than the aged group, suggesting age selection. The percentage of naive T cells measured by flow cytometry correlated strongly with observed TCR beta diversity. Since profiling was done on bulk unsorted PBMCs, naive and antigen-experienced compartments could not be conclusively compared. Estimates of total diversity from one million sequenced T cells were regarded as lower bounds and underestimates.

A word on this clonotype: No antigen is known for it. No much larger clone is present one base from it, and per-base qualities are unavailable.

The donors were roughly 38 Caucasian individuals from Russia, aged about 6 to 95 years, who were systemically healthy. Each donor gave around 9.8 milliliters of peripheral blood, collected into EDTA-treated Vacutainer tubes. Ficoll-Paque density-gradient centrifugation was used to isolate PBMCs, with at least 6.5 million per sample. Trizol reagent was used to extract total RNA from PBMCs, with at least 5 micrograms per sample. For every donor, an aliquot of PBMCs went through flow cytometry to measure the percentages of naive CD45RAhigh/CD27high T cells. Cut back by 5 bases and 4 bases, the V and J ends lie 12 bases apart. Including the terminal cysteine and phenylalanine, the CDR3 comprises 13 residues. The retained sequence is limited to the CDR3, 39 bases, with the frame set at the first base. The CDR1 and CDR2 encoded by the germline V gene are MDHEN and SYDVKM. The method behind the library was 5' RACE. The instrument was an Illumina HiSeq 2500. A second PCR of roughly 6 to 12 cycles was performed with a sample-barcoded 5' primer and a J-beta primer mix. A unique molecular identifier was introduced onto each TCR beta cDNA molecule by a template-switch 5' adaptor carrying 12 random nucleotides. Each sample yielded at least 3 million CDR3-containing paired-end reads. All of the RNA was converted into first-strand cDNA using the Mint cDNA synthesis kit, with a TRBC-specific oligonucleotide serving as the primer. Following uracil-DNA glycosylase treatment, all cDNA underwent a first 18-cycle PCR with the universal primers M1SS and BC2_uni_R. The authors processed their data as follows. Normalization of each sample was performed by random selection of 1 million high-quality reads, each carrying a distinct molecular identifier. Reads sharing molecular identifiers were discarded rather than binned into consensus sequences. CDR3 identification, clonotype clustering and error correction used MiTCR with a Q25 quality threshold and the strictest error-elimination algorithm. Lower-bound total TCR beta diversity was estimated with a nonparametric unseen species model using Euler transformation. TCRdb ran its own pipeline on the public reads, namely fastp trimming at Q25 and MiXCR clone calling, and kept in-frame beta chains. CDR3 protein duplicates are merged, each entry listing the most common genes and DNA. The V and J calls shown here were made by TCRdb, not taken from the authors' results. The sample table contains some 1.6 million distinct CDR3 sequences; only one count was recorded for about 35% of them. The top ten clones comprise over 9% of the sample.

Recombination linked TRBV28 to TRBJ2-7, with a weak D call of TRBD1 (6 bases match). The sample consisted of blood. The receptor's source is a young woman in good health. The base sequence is TGTGCCAGCAGTGCTACAGGGCAGTACGAGCAGTACTTC. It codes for CASSATGQYEQYF.